This T cell receptor beta chain is from a study of OX40 agonist ivuxolimab in advanced cancers. Looking at the study overall: Ivuxolimab, which is an agonistic anti-OX40 (CD134) antibody, was administered to the patients.

Study observations and caveats: Clonal expansion among partial responders at 0.1-3.0 mg/kg ranked near the lowest.

TCRdb keeps only in-frame clones here, not all; method: immunoSEQ multiplex PCR. The data contain tens of thousands of clones, about 85% of them singletons. Samples were taken at baseline and on day 1 of cycles 4 and 7. This clone was found a few times. Its antigen is undetermined. V dropped 6 bases and J dropped 0 bases, with 15 bases sitting between them. The CDR3 loop spans 14 amino acids. Looked up from germline, CDR1 is SQVTM and CDR2 is ANQGSEA. The source of this sequence is an adult with an advanced solid tumor such as melanoma, head and neck, liver or kidney cancer. This chain uses TRBV29-1 with TRBJ2-7, with D perhaps TRBD2 (5 bases). Sequences were derived from CD4+ or CD8+ T cells sorted from blood, sampled in a trial of the OX40 agonist ivuxolimab. CDR3 sequence (DNA): TGCAGCGTAGCTACAACTGCGGGCTCCTACGAGCAGTACTTC. It translates to CSVATTAGSYEQYF.